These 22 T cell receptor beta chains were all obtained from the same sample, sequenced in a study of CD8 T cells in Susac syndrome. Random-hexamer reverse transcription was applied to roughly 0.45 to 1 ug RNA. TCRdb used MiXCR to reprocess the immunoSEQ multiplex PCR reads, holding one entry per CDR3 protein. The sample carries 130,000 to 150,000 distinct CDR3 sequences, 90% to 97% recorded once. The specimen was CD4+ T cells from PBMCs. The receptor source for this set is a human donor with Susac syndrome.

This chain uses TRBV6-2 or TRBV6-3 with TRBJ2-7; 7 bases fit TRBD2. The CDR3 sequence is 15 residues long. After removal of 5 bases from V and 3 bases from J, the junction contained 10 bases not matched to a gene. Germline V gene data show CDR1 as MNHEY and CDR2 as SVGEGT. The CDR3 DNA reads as TGTGCCAGCAGTCACACAGCGGGACTGAACTACGAGCAGTACTTC. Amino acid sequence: CASSHTAGLNYEQYF.

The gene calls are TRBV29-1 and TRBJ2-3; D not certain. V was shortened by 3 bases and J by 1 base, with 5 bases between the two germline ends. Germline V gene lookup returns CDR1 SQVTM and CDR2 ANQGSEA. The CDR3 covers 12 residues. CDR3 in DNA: TGCAGCGTTGACGAGGGCACAGATACGCAGTATTTT. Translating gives CSVDEGTDTQYF.

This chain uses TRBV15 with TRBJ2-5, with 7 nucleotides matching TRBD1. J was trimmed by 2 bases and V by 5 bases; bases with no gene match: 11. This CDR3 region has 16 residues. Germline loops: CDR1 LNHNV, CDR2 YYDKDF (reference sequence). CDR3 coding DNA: TGTGCCACCAGCCGAGGAGCTGGGACAGCACAAGAGACCCAGTACTTC. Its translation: CATSRGAGTAQETQYF.

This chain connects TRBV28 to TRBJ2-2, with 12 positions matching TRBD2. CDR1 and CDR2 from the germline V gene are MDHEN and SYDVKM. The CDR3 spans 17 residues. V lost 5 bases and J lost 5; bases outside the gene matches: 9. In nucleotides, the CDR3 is TGTGCCAGCAGTCCCGAGACTAGCGGGAGTTGGACCGGGGAGCTGTTTTTT. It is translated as CASSPETSGSWTGELFF.

The CDR3 DNA sequence: TGTGCCAGCAGTGACCTAGCGGGGCACCCACCAAATAATTCACCCCTCCACTTT. Its translation: CASSDLAGHPPNNSPLHF. This rearrangement joins TRBV25-1 to TRBJ1-6; D perhaps matches TRBD1 (5 bases). Between the trimmed V and J ends, which lost 3 bases and 5 bases, there was a span of 20 bases. This CDR3 is 18 amino acids long. Germline V gives CDR1 MGHDK, CDR2 SYGVNS.

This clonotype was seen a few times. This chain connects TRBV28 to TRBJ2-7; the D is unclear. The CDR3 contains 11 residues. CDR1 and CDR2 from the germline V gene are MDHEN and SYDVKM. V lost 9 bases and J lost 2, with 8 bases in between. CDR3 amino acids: CASGGTYEQYF. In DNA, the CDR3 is TGTGCCAGTGGCGGTACCTACGAGCAGTACTTC.

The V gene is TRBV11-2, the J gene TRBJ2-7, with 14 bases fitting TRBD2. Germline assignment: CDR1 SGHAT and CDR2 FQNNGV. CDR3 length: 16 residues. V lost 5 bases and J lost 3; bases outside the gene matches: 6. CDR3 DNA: TGTGCCAGCAGCGGACTAGCGGGGGGACATCGCTACGAGCAGTACTTC. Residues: CASSGLAGGHRYEQYF.

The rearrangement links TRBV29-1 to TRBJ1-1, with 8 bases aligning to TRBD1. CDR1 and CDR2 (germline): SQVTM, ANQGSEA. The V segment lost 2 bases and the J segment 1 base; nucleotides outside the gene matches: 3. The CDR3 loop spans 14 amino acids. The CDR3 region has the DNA TGCAGCGTTGAATCCGGGACAGGGAACACTGAAGCTTTCTTT. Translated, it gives CSVESGTGNTEAFF.

CDR3: CSALGRTDTQYF. The CDR3 DNA reads TGCAGTGCTCTAGGACGCACAGATACGCAGTATTTT. This sequence joins TRBV20-1 and TRBJ2-3; no definite D call. CDR1 is DFQATT and CDR2 is SNEGSKA in the germline V gene (reference sequence). The CDR3 contains 12 residues. Between the trimmed V and J ends, which lost 5 bases and 1 base, there was a span of 7 bases.

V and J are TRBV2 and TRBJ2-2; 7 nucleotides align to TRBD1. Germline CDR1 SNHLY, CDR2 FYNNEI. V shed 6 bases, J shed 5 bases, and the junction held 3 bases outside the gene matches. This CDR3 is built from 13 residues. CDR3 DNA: TGTGCCAGCAGGGGACAGCGAACCGGGGAGCTGTTTTTT. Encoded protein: CASRGQRTGELFF.

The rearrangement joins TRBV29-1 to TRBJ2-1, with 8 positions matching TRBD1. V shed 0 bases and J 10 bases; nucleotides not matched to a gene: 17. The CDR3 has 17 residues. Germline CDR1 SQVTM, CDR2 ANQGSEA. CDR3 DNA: TGCAGCGTTGAAGATCTTGGGTCCGGACAGGGACTGAGGGAGCAGTTCTTC. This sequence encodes CSVEDLGSGQGLREQFF.

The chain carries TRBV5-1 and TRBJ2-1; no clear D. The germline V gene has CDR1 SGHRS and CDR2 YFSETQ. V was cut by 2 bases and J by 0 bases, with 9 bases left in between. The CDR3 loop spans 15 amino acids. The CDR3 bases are TGCGCCAGCAGCTTTAGGACCAACTCCTACAATGAGCAGTTCTTC. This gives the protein CASSFRTNSYNEQFF.

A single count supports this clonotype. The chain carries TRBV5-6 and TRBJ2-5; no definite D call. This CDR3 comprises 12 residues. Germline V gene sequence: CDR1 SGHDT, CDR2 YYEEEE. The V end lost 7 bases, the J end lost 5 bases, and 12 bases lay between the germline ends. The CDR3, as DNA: TGTGCCAGCGTCGAGCCCCAGGAGACCCAGTACTTC. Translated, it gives CASVEPQETQYF.

For the CDR3, the DNA is TGTGCCAGCTCTACTAACAAGAACACTGAAGCTTTCTTT. It is translated as CASSTNKNTEAFF. The chain has TRBV18 and TRBJ1-1; no firm D call. Germline V CDR1 and CDR2: KGHSH, LQKENI. The CDR3 runs to 13 residues. V was pared by 6 bases and J by 1 base, with 9 bases between.

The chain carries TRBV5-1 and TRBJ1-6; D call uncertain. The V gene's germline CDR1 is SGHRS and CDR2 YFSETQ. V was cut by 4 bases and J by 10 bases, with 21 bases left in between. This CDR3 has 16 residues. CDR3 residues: CASSPGPGSGGSPLHF. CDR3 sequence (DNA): TGCGCCAGCAGCCCTGGCCCGGGGTCCGGAGGATCACCCCTCCACTTT.

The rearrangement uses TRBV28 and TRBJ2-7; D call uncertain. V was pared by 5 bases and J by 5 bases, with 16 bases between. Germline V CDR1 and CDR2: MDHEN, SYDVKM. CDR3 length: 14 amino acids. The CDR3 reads CASSPIHGPHEQYF. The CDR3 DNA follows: TGTGCCAGCAGTCCCATCCACGGTCCCCACGAGCAGTACTTC.

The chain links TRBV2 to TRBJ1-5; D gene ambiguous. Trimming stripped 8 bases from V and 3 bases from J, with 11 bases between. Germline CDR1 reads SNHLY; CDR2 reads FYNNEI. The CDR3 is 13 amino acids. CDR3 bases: TGTGCCAGCTCCCCAGAACTCAATCAGCCCCAGCATTTT. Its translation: CASSPELNQPQHF.

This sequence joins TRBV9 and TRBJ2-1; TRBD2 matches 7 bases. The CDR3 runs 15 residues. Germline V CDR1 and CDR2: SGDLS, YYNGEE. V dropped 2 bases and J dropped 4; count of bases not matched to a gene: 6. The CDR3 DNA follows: TGTGCCAGCAGCGTCGCGGGAGTAGAGTACAATGAGCAGTTCTTC. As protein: CASSVAGVEYNEQFF. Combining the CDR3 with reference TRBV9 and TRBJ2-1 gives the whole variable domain DSGVTQTPKHLITATGQRVTLRCSPRSGDLSVYWYQQSLDQGLQFLIQYYNGEERAKGNILERFSAQQFPDLHSELNLSSLELGDSALYFCASSVAGVEYNEQFFGPGTRLTVL.

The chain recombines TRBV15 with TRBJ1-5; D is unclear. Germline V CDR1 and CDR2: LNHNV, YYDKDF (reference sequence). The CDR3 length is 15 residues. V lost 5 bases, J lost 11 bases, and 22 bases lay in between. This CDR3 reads CATSGPWTEGRAQHF. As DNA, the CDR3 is TGTGCCACCAGCGGACCATGGACCGAGGGTCGAGCCCAGCATTTT.

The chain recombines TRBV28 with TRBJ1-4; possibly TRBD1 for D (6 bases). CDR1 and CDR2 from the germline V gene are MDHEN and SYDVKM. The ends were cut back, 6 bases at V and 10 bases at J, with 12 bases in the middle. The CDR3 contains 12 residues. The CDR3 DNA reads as TGTGCCAGCAGACCTACAGGGAGAAAACTGTTTTTT. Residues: CASRPTGRKLFF.

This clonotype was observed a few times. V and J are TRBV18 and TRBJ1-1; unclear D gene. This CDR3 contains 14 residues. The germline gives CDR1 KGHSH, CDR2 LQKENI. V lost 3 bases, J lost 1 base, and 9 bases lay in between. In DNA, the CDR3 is TGTGCCAGCTCACCTGCGGGCCGGAACACTGAAGCTTTCTTT. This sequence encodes CASSPAGRNTEAFF.

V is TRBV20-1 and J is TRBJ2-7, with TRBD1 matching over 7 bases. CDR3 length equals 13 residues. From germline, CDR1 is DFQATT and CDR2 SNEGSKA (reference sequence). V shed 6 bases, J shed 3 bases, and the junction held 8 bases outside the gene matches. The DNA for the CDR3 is TGCAGTGCACCGGGGACAGCACACTACGAGCAGTACTTC. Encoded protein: CSAPGTAHYEQYF.